A selection of T cell receptor beta chains follows, all from one sample in a study of T-cell reconstitution after alpha-beta-depleted transplantation in children. TCRdb re-analysed the PCR reads in MiXCR, keeping a single row per CDR3 protein. Of about 500,000 distinct CDR3 sequences in the sample, roughly 33% are singletons; the top ten hold 2.4%. Sequenced here: PBMCs from the stem cell graft donor, sampled from the stem cell graft. All receptors come from a human donor who donated a stem cell graft to a child with aplastic anemia. CDR3s include the opening cysteine and the closing phenylalanine or tryptophan. The D gene is left open where the match is weak. Expanded clones get a size class; other rows say once, few or many, or leave the size out.

>-|TRBV9|16|TRBJ2-2|TRBD1
TGTGCCAGCAGCGGTAGAGGGGACAGTCCCACCGGGGAGCTGTTTTTT
CASSGRGDSPTGELFF
>few|TRBV19|15|TRBJ2-7|-
TGTGCCAGTAGCTCACTTGGGGATATAACCTACGAGCAGTACTTC
CASSSLGDITYEQYF
>-|TRBV12-5|15|TRBJ1-1|-
TGTGCTAGTGGTTCAGAGGGGCTCGGAAACACTGAAGCTTTCTTT
CASGSEGLGNTEAFF
>-|TRBV9|15|TRBJ2-1|TRBD2
TGTGCCAGCAGCGTAGGAGCGGGGAACTACAATGAGCAGTTCTTC
CASSVGAGNYNEQFF
>few|TRBV19|17|TRBJ2-1|TRBD2
TGTGCCAGTAGTGACATAGGGGCGGGAGGGTCCTACAATGAGCAGTTCTTC
CASSDIGAGGSYNEQFF
>once|TRBV2|13|TRBJ1-5|-
TGTGCCAGCGGACTCGACTTTGGGCAGCCCCAGCATTTT
CASGLDFGQPQHF
>-|TRBV5-4|15|TRBJ2-3|-
TGTGCCAGCAGCGGAGGGACTCACGGGACAGATACGCAGTATTTT
CASSGGTHGTDTQYF
>-|TRBV7-2|15|TRBJ1-1|-
TGTGCCAGCAGCAGGGTGGTCGGGGCGCCGACTGAAGCTTTCTTT
CASSRVVGAPTEAFF
>-|TRBV7-6|14|TRBJ1-5|-
TGTGCCAGCAGCCCAGAAGCAGGGGCGAAGCCCCAGCATTTT
CASSPEAGAKPQHF
>-|TRBV6-5|13|TRBJ2-7|-
TGTGCCAGCAGTTACGGGCAGGGTATAGAGCAGTACTTC
CASSYGQGIEQYF
>-|TRBV10-2|14|TRBJ2-7|-
TGCGCCAGCAAGGGGAATGAAGGATTCTACGAGCAGTACTTC
CASKGNEGFYEQYF
>-|TRBV20-1|14|TRBJ1-5|-
TGCAGTGCAACCGCTGTGTCGGGCAATCAGCCCCAGCATTTT
CSATAVSGNQPQHF
>-|TRBV6-1|16|TRBJ1-3|-
TGTGCCAGCAAGATAACGTCGTCGGGGTCTGGAAACACCATATATTTT
CASKITSSGSGNTIYF
>-|TRBV6-2/TRBV6-3|14|TRBJ2-1|TRBD1
TGTGCCAGCAGCCTACCGGGACAGGGTCGCGAGCAGTTCTTC
CASSLPGQGREQFF
>few|TRBV6-1|16|TRBJ1-6|TRBD1
TGTGCCAGCAGCAAGACCGGGACAGGGGACAGTTCACCCCTCCACTTT
CASSKTGTGDSSPLHF
>-|TRBV15|14|TRBJ2-5|-
TGTGCCACCAGCAGAGTGGGAGCGGAAGAGACCCAGTACTTC
CATSRVGAEETQYF
>-|TRBV10-3|16|TRBJ1-1|-
TGTGCCATCAGTGAGAGCCCCCCCATGGGGAACACTGAAGCTTTCTTT
CAISESPPMGNTEAFF
>few|TRBV18|16|TRBJ1-5|-
TGTGCCAGCTCACCACTACCGGGGATTATGGATCAGCCCCAGCATTTT
CASSPLPGIMDQPQHF
>few|TRBV5-1|18|TRBJ1-1|TRBD1
TGCGCCAGCAGCTTGGGCACAGGGGGTCAGCGTGGGGACACTGAAGCTTTCTTT
CASSLGTGGQRGDTEAFF
>-|TRBV7-3|14|TRBJ2-7|TRBD1
TGTGCCAGCAGCAACGGACAGGGGACCTACGAGCAGTACTTC
CASSNGQGTYEQYF
>few|TRBV20-1|16|TRBJ2-1|TRBD2
TGCAGTGCTAGGACTAGCGGGAGGCCAATTTACAATGAGCAGTTCTTC
CSARTSGRPIYNEQFF
>-|TRBV27|14|TRBJ1-2|TRBD1
TGTGCCAGCAGTCAAATCGGCAGGGGGCAAGGCTACACCTTC
CASSQIGRGQGYTF
>-|TRBV4-3|16|TRBJ2-2|TRBD2
TGCGCCAGCAGCGACGGGACTAGCGGAAACACCGGGGAGCTGTTTTTT
CASSDGTSGNTGELFF
>-|TRBV7-2|15|TRBJ2-1|-
TGTGCCAGCAGCTTATCCCCTAAACCCTACAATGAGCAGTTCTTC
CASSLSPKPYNEQFF
>-|TRBV18|14|TRBJ1-1|-
TGTGCCAGCTCACCCAGGGAAACGAACACTGAAGCTTTCTTT
CASSPRETNTEAFF